The 31 T cell receptor beta chains listed next were all sequenced from one sample in a study of shared clonotypes between healthy human individuals. Naive CD8 cells lacked CD45RO and underwent positive selection for CCR7, leaving out terminally differentiated effector memory CD45RA+ cells. TCRdb keeps only in-frame clones here, not all; method: immunoSEQ multiplex PCR. The sample contains some 2,000,000 clones, roughly 94% of which appear only once. The specimen sequenced was naive CD8+ T cells sorted from blood. The receptors originated from a man in his late teens or twenties in good health.

The CDR3 sequence is CAISDNFGTGPYEQYF. As DNA, the CDR3 is TGTGCCATCAGTGATAATTTCGGGACAGGACCCTACGAGCAGTACTTC. The chain employs TRBV10-3 and TRBJ2-7; 8 positions agree with TRBD1. The germline gives CDR1 ENHRY, CDR2 SYGVKD. This CDR3 contains 16 residues. J lost 2 bases, V lost 3 bases, and 9 bases had no gene match.

This clone was seen only a few times. This chain uses TRBV19 with TRBJ2-7; a possible D gene is TRBD2 (7 bases). The CDR3 length is 16 residues. The V and J ends lost 5 bases and 0 bases respectively, with 17 bases between them. Per germline, CDR1 LNHDA and CDR2 SQIVND (reference sequence). CDR3 nucleotide sequence: TGTGCCAGTAGTCCTACGGGGGGCCTTAGCTCCTACGAGCAGTACTTC. Translated, it gives CASSPTGGLSSYEQYF.

Of note for this clone: Different DNA sequences within this sample yield the same CDR3. This chain links TRBV27 with TRBJ2-1, with D perhaps matching TRBD2 (6 bases). Looked up from germline, CDR1 is MNHEY and CDR2 is SMNVEV (reference sequence). V lost 4 bases and J lost 4, with 8 bases in between. The CDR3 totals 13 residues. For the CDR3, the DNA is TGTGCCAGCAGTTCGACTAGTTACAATGAGCAGTTCTTC. It specifies CASSSTSYNEQFF.

This clone was detected a few times. V gene TRBV30 combines with J gene TRBJ1-1; TRBD1 might be the D (6 bases). The CDR3 runs to 13 residues. Germline assignment: CDR1 GTSNPN and CDR2 SVGIG (reference sequence). The germline V and J ends were trimmed by 0 bases and 6 bases, with 11 bases remaining between them. CDR3 bases: TGTGCCTGGAGTGTACACAGGGCGGCTGAAGCTTTCTTT. Amino acid sequence: CAWSVHRAAEAFF.

The rearrangement links TRBV30 to TRBJ1-1; D is unclear. Germline CDR1 is GTSNPN and CDR2 is SVGIG (reference sequence). The CDR3 is made up of 11 amino acids. V was cut by 5 bases and J by 1 base, with 5 bases left in between. CDR3 protein: CAWQENTEAFF. The DNA of the CDR3 is TGTGCCTGGCAGGAGAACACTGAAGCTTTCTTT.

The chain couples TRBV15 to TRBJ2-3; TRBD2 might be the D (6 bases). Germline CDR1 reads LNHNV; CDR2 reads YYDKDF (reference sequence). CDR3 length equals 16 residues. V was clipped by 0 bases and J by 2 bases, with 12 bases between them. Here the CDR3 DNA reads TGTGCCACCAGCAGAGATCGGGCGGGGCTCACAGATACGCAGTATTTT. This encodes CATSRDRAGLTDTQYF.

As concerns this clone: Different DNA sequences within this sample yield the same CDR3. This sequence joins TRBV27 and TRBJ2-7; 14 bases fit TRBD2. J gave up 5 bases and V 5 bases, and 2 bases lay outside the gene matches. Germline V gene lookup returns CDR1 MNHEY and CDR2 SMNVEV (reference sequence). This CDR3 region has 14 residues. Here the CDR3 DNA reads TGTGCCAGCAGTCCGGGACTAGCGGGGGACGAGCAGTACTTC. This gives the protein CASSPGLAGDEQYF.

As regards this clone: The sample holds other DNA sequences that translate to the same CDR3. This chain joins TRBV13 and TRBJ2-3; maybe TRBD1 (5 bases). Trimming removed 5 bases from V and 3 bases from J, with 9 bases in between. CDR1 and CDR2 from the germline V gene are PRHDT and FYEKMQ (reference sequence). The CDR3 has 13 amino acids. The CDR3 sequence: CASSLQGTDTQYF. The CDR3 DNA sequence: TGTGCCAGCAGCCTTCAGGGAACAGATACGCAGTATTTT. Together with reference TRBV13 and TRBJ2-3, the CDR3 gives the full variable domain: AAGVIQSPRHLIKEKRETATLKCYPIPRHDTVYWYQQGPGQDPQFLISFYEKMQSDKGSIPDRFSAQQFSDYHSELNMSSLELGDSALYFCASSLQGTDTQYFGPGTRLTVL.

V and J are TRBV11-2 and TRBJ1-1; tentatively, D is TRBD1 (5 bases). V lost 0 bases, J lost 5 bases, and 10 bases lay in between. The CDR3 is made up of 14 amino acids. Germline values: CDR1 SGHAT, CDR2 FQNNGV. The CDR3 nucleotides read TGTGCCAGCAGCTTAGATCCAGGGTTGACTGAAGCTTTCTTT. Encoded protein: CASSLDPGLTEAFF.

The chain combines TRBV11-2 with TRBJ2-3, with 8 positions matching TRBD1. Germline CDR1 and CDR2: SGHAT and FQNNGV. With V trimmed by 5 bases and J by 0 bases, 4 bases remained unmatched. The CDR3 has 15 amino acids. The CDR3 nucleotides read TGTGCCAGCAGCCCGGGACAGGTTAGCACAGATACGCAGTATTTT. This gives the protein CASSPGQVSTDTQYF.

In this sample, this clone turned up a few times. The chain employs TRBV4-1 and TRBJ1-5, with 7 bases fitting TRBD1. The CDR3 sequence is 19 residues long. Losses at the gene ends were 3 bases for V and 0 bases for J; bases not matched to a gene: 14. Per the germline V gene, CDR1 is MGHRA and CDR2 is YSYEKL. CDR3 sequence reads: CASSQYFDRDGHSNQPQHF. CDR3 in DNA: TGCGCCAGCAGCCAGTACTTCGACAGGGACGGACATAGCAATCAGCCCCAGCATTTT.

The chain combines TRBV28 with TRBJ2-2; 10 bases align to TRBD1. The CDR3 contains 18 residues. The ends lost 1 base at V and 3 bases at J; junction bases unmatched: 8. Per the germline V gene, CDR1 is MDHEN and CDR2 is SYDVKM. CDR3 in DNA: TGTGCCAGCAGTTTATTCCCCAGGGGACAGGGGTACACCGGGGAGCTGTTTTTT. Protein: CASSLFPRGQGYTGELFF. Complete variable domain (other parts from reference TRBV28 and TRBJ2-2): DVKVTQSSRYLVKRTGEKVFLECVQDMDHENMFWYRQDPGLGLRLIYFSYDVKMKEKGDIPEGYSVSREKKERFSLILESASTNQTSMYLCASSLFPRGQGYTGELFFGEGSRLTVL.

The chain uses TRBV18 and TRBJ1-1, with D hard to call. Trimming stripped 5 bases from V and 1 base from J, with 8 bases between. CDR3 length: 13 amino acids. The germline gives CDR1 KGHSH, CDR2 LQKENI. The CDR3 loop reads CASSSRSNTEAFF. The DNA of the CDR3 is TGTGCCAGCTCATCGCGATCGAACACTGAAGCTTTCTTT.

The chain has TRBV2 and TRBJ1-1, with a weak D call TRBD1 (6 bases). CDR1 is SNHLY, CDR2 FYNNEI, per germline. The CDR3 covers 20 residues. V shed 3 bases and J shed 1 base, with 27 bases lying between them. This CDR3 is CASSDPTGEGGSSGNTEAFF. The CDR3 DNA reads as TGTGCCAGCAGTGACCCTACCGGAGAAGGGGGGTCAAGTGGGAACACTGAAGCTTTCTTT.

The chain combines TRBV27 with TRBJ2-7, with 10 nucleotides matching TRBD2. Losses at the gene ends were 4 bases for V and 3 bases for J; bases not matched to a gene: 12. Germline loops: CDR1 MNHEY, CDR2 SMNVEV (reference sequence). This CDR3 is 17 amino acids long. CDR3 amino acids: CASSSTSGTSAFYEQYF. The CDR3 DNA reads TGTGCCAGCAGTTCTACCTCCGGGACTAGCGCCTTCTACGAGCAGTACTTC.

V gene TRBV2 combines with J gene TRBJ1-2; weak D call: TRBD1 (5 bases). The CDR3 is made up of 15 amino acids. CDR1 is SNHLY and CDR2 is FYNNEI in the germline V gene. With 3 bases removed from V and 5 bases from J, the gap between germline ends came to 16 bases. This chain's CDR3 is CASSDIGDLTYGYTF. The CDR3 region has the DNA TGTGCCAGCAGTGATATAGGGGACCTGACTTATGGCTACACCTTC. Full variable domain (missing parts from reference TRBV2 and TRBJ1-2): EPEVTQTPSHQVTQMGQEVILRCVPISNHLYFYWYRQILGQKVEFLVSFYNNEISEKSEIFDDQFSVERPDGSNFTLKIRSTKLEDSAMYFCASSDIGDLTYGYTFGSGTRLTVV.

This chain joins TRBV9 and TRBJ2-7, with D possibly TRBD2 on 5 matching bases. V was cut by 0 bases and J by 6 bases, with 10 bases left in between. The germline V gene encodes CDR1 SGDLS and CDR2 YYNGEE. The CDR3 contains 13 residues. As DNA, the CDR3 is TGTGCCAGCAGCGTAGCTCTGGAGGCCGAGCAGTACTTC. Translating gives CASSVALEAEQYF.

This sequence joins TRBV10-3 and TRBJ1-5, with D possibly TRBD1 on 5 matching bases. CDR3 size: 14 residues. CDR1 and CDR2 (germline): ENHRY, SYGVKD. V lost 6 bases to trimming and J lost 9 bases, with 18 bases between them. The CDR3 nucleotides read TGTGCCATCAGGGGGACCTTCTCAGAGGGGCCCCAGCATTTT. Its translation: CAIRGTFSEGPQHF.

The chain links TRBV5-6 to TRBJ2-7; maybe TRBD2 (5 bases). Trimming pared 3 bases from V and 4 bases from J, leaving 14 bases between. The CDR3 loop spans 14 amino acids. Germline CDR1 SGHDT, CDR2 YYEEEE. The CDR3 DNA is TGTGCCAGCAGCTCCGGGATGGCGCCGTACGAGCAGTACTTC. Residues: CASSSGMAPYEQYF.

With regard to this clone: The identical CDR3 is also encoded by other nucleotide sequences in the sample. The chain combines TRBV7-9 with TRBJ2-7; 11 positions agree with TRBD1. The CDR3 is made up of 15 amino acids. V lost 5 bases, J lost 0 bases, and 3 bases stayed unmatched. Germline lookup yields CDR1 SEHNR and CDR2 FQNEAQ (reference sequence). The CDR3, as DNA: TGTGCCAGCAGCCCAGGACAGGGGGCCTCCTACGAGCAGTACTTC. Amino acid sequence: CASSPGQGASYEQYF.

Concerning this clone itself: This sample also contains other DNA sequences that code for the same CDR3. The chain is built from TRBV28 and TRBJ2-7, with 8 bases lining up with TRBD1. This CDR3 contains 14 residues. The V and J ends lost 3 bases and 3 bases, in that order; junction bases with no gene match: 4. Germline V CDR1 and CDR2: MDHEN, SYDVKM. The chain's CDR3 is CASSLAGGDYEQYF. The CDR3 DNA follows: TGTGCCAGCAGTTTGGCAGGGGGCGACTACGAGCAGTACTTC.

The V and J genes are TRBV5-4 and TRBJ2-3, with TRBD2 matching over 8 bases. Trimming took 2 bases from V and 4 from J; bases not matched to a gene: 9. From germline, CDR1 is SGHNT and CDR2 YYREEE (reference sequence). The CDR3 totals 16 residues. The CDR3 here is CASSFREGGFADTQYF. CDR3 coding DNA: TGTGCCAGCAGCTTTCGGGAGGGCGGTTTCGCAGATACGCAGTATTTT.

J is TRBJ2-1 and V is TRBV2; TRBD2 matches 14 bases. V was pared by 5 bases and J by 7 bases, with 10 bases of the junction left unmatched. Per germline, CDR1 SNHLY and CDR2 FYNNEI. This CDR3 is 17 amino acids long. CDR3 DNA sequence: TGTGCCAGCAGTCCGACTAGCGGGGGGGCCAGGTCGAATGAGCAGTTCTTC. Encoded protein: CASSPTSGGARSNEQFF.

The chain has TRBV27 and TRBJ2-1; D possibly corresponds to TRBD2 (6 bases). The V end was cut by 8 bases, the J end by 3 bases, with 11 bases between. The CDR3 runs to 13 residues. CDR1 and CDR2 from the germline V gene are MNHEY and SMNVEV (reference sequence). CDR3 in amino acids: CASAGTVYNEQFF. Written as DNA, the CDR3 is TGTGCCAGCGCGGGAACTGTCTACAATGAGCAGTTCTTC.

The chain uses TRBV10-3 and TRBJ2-7; 10 bases fit TRBD1. This CDR3 spans 15 amino acids. Germline trimming cut 0 bases from V and 5 bases from J; bases unmatched to any gene: 4. Germline-derived CDR1 and CDR2 are ENHRY and SYGVKD. The CDR3 region has the DNA TGTGCCATCAGTGAGTCGCCCGGGACAGGGGACGAGCAGTACTTC. Translation: CAISESPGTGDEQYF.

The V call is TRBV5-6, the J call TRBJ1-5; TRBD1 might be the D (5 bases). CDR3 length: 14 amino acids. In germline, CDR1 is SGHDT, CDR2 YYEEEE. The V gene lost 6 bases and the J gene lost 0 bases, with 10 bases spanning the gap. The CDR3 loop is CASTQGYSNQPQHF. The CDR3 region has the DNA TGTGCCAGCACCCAGGGATATAGCAATCAGCCCCAGCATTTT. Full variable domain (rest looked up from reference TRBV5-6 and TRBJ1-5): DAGVTQSPTHLIKTRGQQVTLRCSPKSGHDTVSWYQQALGQGPQFIFQYYEEEERQRGNFPDRFSGHQFPNYSSELNVNALLLGDSALYLCASTQGYSNQPQHFGDGTRLSIL.

The V gene is TRBV5-1, the J gene TRBJ1-2; no clear D. The ends were cut back, 0 bases at V and 4 bases at J, with 13 bases in the middle. The length of the CDR3 is 15 residues. Per the germline V gene, CDR1 is SGHRS and CDR2 is YFSETQ. The CDR3 loop reads CASSLVDTPGYGYTF. As DNA, the CDR3 is TGCGCCAGCAGCTTGGTCGACACCCCGGGCTATGGCTACACCTTC.

The genes are TRBV19 and TRBJ1-1; unclear D gene. The germline CDR1 and CDR2 sequences are LNHDA and SQIVND (reference sequence). Trimming removed 0 bases from V and 5 bases from J, with 13 bases in between. This CDR3 region has 15 residues. CDR3 coding DNA: TGTGCCAGTAGTATAGATCTTGTAGGGAGGACTGAAGCTTTCTTT. This sequence encodes CASSIDLVGRTEAFF.

The sample holds one count of this clone. The genes are TRBV5-8 and TRBJ2-7; unclear D gene. This CDR3 region has 13 residues. The germline V and J ends were trimmed by 3 bases and 2 bases, with 9 bases remaining between them. Germline CDR1 reads SGHTS; CDR2 reads YDEGEE. As DNA, the CDR3 is TGTGCCAGCAGCTCCGGATGGCCCTACGAGCAGTACTTC. Its protein is CASSSGWPYEQYF.

The chain couples TRBV10-1 to TRBJ2-1, with 11 bases matching TRBD2. The CDR3 is 17 residues long. Germline CDR1 is WNHNN and CDR2 is SYGVQD (reference sequence). With 6 bases clipped from V and 4 bases from J, the junction kept 11 bases outside the gene matches. The DNA of the CDR3 is TGCGCCAGCAGGCTAGCGGGGGGTTCCTTTGGATACAATGAGCAGTTCTTC. It encodes CASRLAGGSFGYNEQFF.

The V call is TRBV5-4, the J call TRBJ2-3; 8 bases map to TRBD2. In germline, CDR1 is SGHNT, CDR2 YYREEE (reference sequence). V shed 4 bases, J shed 3 bases, and the junction held 10 bases outside the gene matches. The CDR3 is 16 residues long. As DNA, the CDR3 is TGTGCCAGCAGCCCGGGAACGGGGGGGCTGACAGATACGCAGTATTTT. Its protein is CASSPGTGGLTDTQYF. The variable domain in full, with the rest retrieved from reference TRBV5-4 and TRBJ2-3, is ETGVTQSPTHLIKTRGQQVTLRCSSQSGHNTVSWYQQALGQGPQFIFQYYREEENGRGNFPPRFSGLQFPNYSSELNVNALELDDSALYLCASSPGTGGLTDTQYFGPGTRLTVL.